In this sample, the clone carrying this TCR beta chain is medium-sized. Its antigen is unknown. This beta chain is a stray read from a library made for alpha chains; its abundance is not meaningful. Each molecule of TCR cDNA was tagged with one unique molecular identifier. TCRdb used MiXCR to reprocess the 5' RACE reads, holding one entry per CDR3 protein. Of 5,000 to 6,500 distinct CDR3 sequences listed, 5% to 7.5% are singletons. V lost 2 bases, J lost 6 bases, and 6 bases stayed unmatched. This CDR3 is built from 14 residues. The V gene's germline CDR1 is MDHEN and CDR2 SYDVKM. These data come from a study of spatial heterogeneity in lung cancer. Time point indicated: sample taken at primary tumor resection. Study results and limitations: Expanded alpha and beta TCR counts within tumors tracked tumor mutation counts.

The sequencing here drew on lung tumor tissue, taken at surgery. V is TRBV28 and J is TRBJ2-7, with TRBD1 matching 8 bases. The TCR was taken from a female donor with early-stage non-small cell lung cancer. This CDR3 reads CASSLDQGAGEQYV. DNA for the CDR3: TGTGCCAGCAGTTTAGATCAGGGGGCCGGCGAGCAGTACGTC.